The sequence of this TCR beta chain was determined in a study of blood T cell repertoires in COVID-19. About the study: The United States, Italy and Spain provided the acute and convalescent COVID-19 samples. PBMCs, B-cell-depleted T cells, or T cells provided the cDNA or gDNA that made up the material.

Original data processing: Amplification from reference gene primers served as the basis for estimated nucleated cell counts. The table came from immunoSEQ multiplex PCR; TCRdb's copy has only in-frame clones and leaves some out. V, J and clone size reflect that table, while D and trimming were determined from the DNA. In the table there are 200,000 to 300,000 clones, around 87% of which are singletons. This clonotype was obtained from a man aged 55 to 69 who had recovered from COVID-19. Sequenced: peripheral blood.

The chain's CDR3 is CAIKKGDTEAFF. In DNA form, the CDR3 reads TGTGCCATCAAAAAGGGGGACACTGAAGCTTTCTTT. The chain is built from TRBV10-3 and TRBJ1-1; maybe TRBD1 (6 bases). Germline V gene sequence: CDR1 ENHRY, CDR2 SYGVKD. This CDR3 contains 12 residues. The germline V and J ends were trimmed by 7 bases and 3 bases, with 9 bases remaining between them.